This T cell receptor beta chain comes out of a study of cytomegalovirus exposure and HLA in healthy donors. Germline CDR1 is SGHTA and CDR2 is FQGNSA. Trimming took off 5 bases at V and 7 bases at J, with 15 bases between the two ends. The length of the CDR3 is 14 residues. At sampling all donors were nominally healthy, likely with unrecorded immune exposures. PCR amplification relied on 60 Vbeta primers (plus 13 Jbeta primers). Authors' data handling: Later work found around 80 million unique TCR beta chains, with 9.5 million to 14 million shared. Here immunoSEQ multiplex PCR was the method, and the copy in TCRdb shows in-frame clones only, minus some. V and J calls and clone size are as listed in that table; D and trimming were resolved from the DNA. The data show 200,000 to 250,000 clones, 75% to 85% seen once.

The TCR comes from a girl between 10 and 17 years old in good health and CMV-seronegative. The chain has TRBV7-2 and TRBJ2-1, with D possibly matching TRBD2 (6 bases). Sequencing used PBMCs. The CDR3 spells CASSPPGLRNEQFF. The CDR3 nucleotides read TGTGCCAGCAGCCCTCCGGGACTGCGGAATGAGCAGTTCTTC.